Below, 32 T cell receptor beta chains from the same sample are listed, as sequenced in a study of human thymus T cells. TCRdb's copy holds only in-frame clones and misses some; the assay was immunoSEQ multiplex PCR. The data hold around 44,000 clones, with approximately 95% observed a single time. Sequences were obtained from blood. These receptors came from a boy under three years old with a congenital heart defect but otherwise immunologically healthy.

The chain recombines TRBV2 with TRBJ2-3; D is uncertain. Germline CDR1 SNHLY, CDR2 FYNNEI. V lost 2 bases to trimming and J lost 2 bases, with 14 bases between them. CDR3 length: 16 amino acids. The CDR3 nucleotides read TGTGCCAGCAGTGAATCTGTATCCCGATTCACAGATACGCAGTATTTT. It yields the protein CASSESVSRFTDTQYF.

V is TRBV9 and J is TRBJ2-7; D possibly corresponds to TRBD2 (7 bases). Germline V CDR1 and CDR2: SGDLS, YYNGEE. The germline V and J ends were trimmed by 0 bases and 7 bases, with 20 bases remaining between them. This CDR3 has 16 residues. CDR3 loop: CASSVGDGGPSQEQYF. Here the CDR3 DNA reads TGTGCCAGCAGCGTAGGTGACGGGGGGCCTTCCCAGGAGCAGTACTTC.

V usage is TRBV12-5 and J usage is TRBJ1-2; TRBD1 aligns across 8 bases. Trimming at V came to 1 base and at J to 6 bases, leaving 10 bases not matched to a gene. Germline loops: CDR1 LGHNT, CDR2 FRNRAP. CDR3 size: 16 residues. The CDR3 DNA reads TGTGCTAGTGGTTTGGCCGAGGACAGGGTGAGCCATGGCTACACCTTC. Protein: CASGLAEDRVSHGYTF. Drawing the rest from reference TRBV12-5 and TRBJ1-2, the complete variable domain is DARVTQTPRHKVTEMGQEVTMRCQPILGHNTVFWYRQTMMQGLELLAYFRNRAPLDDSGMPKDRFSAEMPDATLATLKIQPSEPRDSAVYFCASGLAEDRVSHGYTFGSGTRLTVV.

The genes are TRBV5-1 and TRBJ2-1; D remains unclear. The germline CDR1 and CDR2 sequences are SGHRS and YFSETQ. V was pared by 2 bases and J by 10 bases, with 7 bases between. This CDR3 contains 11 residues. The CDR3 reads CASSFSREQFF. In DNA, the CDR3 is TGCGCCAGCAGCTTCTCCAGGGAGCAGTTCTTC. The full variable domain, completed using reference TRBV5-1 and TRBJ2-1, is KAGVTQTPRYLIKTRGQQVTLSCSPISGHRSVSWYQQTPGQGLQFLFEYFSETQRNKGNFPGRFSGRQFSNSRSEMNVSTLELGDSALYLCASSFSREQFFGPGTRLTVL.

A single count supports this clone. The J gene is TRBJ1-6, the V gene TRBV21-1; the table calls TRBD1, which could not be checked here. TRBV21-1 is a pseudogene segment. The CDR3 sequence is 18 residues long. CDR3 bases: TGTGCCAGCAGCAAAGCGGACAGGTGTCTCCGGGATAATTCACCCCTCCACTTT. It encodes CASSKADRCLRDNSPLHF.

This sequence joins TRBV13 and TRBJ2-1, with TRBD1 identical over 8 bases. The CDR3 length is 16 residues. CDR1 and CDR2 from the germline V gene are PRHDT and FYEKMQ (reference sequence). The V and J ends lost 2 bases and 8 bases, in that order; junction bases with no gene match: 11. CDR3 loop: CASSLWTGRLKYEQFF. The DNA for the CDR3 is TGTGCCAGCAGCTTATGGACAGGGAGACTTAAATATGAGCAGTTCTTC.

The chain joins TRBV4-2 to TRBJ2-3, with D possibly TRBD1 on 5 matching bases. The length of the CDR3 is 13 residues. V gave up 3 bases and J gave up 4 bases, with 8 bases separating them. Germline loops: CDR1 LGHNA, CDR2 YNFKEQ. The CDR3, as DNA: TGTGCCAGCAGCCATAAAGGGGCAGATACGCAGTATTTT. Its translation is CASSHKGADTQYF.

This chain links TRBV4-3 with TRBJ2-2; no clear D gene. CDR1 LGHNA and CDR2 YSLEER come from the germline V gene. The CDR3 has 19 residues. V lost 0 bases to trimming and J lost 1 base, with 18 bases between them. The CDR3 coding sequence is TGCGCCAGCAGCCAAGATCCGCTAGTCGGGCAGGTGAACACCGGGGAGCTGTTTTTT. It encodes CASSQDPLVGQVNTGELFF.

V usage is TRBV4-2 and J usage is TRBJ1-3, with 10 bases aligning to TRBD1. V lost 0 bases, J lost 10 bases, and 6 bases stayed unmatched. The CDR3 length is 15 residues. Germline loops: CDR1 LGHNA, CDR2 YNFKEQ. The CDR3, as DNA: TGTGCCAGCAGCCAAGAGAGACAGGGGGCGCGTACCATATATTTT. Amino acid sequence: CASSQERQGARTIYF.

This clone was observed a handful of times. This chain uses TRBV7-9 with TRBJ2-7; D perhaps matches TRBD2 (5 bases). Germline V CDR1 and CDR2: SEHNR, FQNEAQ (reference sequence). This CDR3 has 12 amino acids. V was trimmed by 4 bases and J by 2 bases, leaving 6 bases between them. CDR3 sequence: CASSSGTYEQYF. DNA of the CDR3: TGTGCCAGCAGCTCCGGGACCTACGAGCAGTACTTC.

The gene calls are TRBV4-2 and TRBJ2-3; D is unresolved. The CDR3 length is 13 residues. V shed 6 bases and J shed 3 bases, with 10 bases lying between them. The germline V gene has CDR1 LGHNA and CDR2 YNFKEQ. In nucleotides, the CDR3 is TGTGCCAGCAGAGCTTCGACGACAGATACGCAGTATTTT. Protein product: CASRASTTDTQYF.

The chain recombines TRBV7-2 with TRBJ2-5; 11 nucleotides match TRBD2. The CDR3 runs 15 residues. Germline CDR1 and CDR2: SGHTA and FQGNSA. Germline trimming cut 5 bases from V and 5 bases from J; bases unmatched to any gene: 7. The CDR3 nucleotides are TGTGCCAGCAGCGTTAGCGGGGGGGCAAGGGAGACCCAGTACTTC. It yields the protein CASSVSGGARETQYF.

This rearrangement joins TRBV9 to TRBJ2-1, with D possibly TRBD2 on 6 matching bases. V was trimmed by 0 bases and J by 8 bases, leaving 15 bases between them. Germline V gene lookup returns CDR1 SGDLS and CDR2 YYNGEE. The CDR3 spans 15 residues. The CDR3, as DNA: TGTGCCAGCAGCGTAGGGCGGCGGGGCCGGTATGAGCAGTTCTTC. As protein: CASSVGRRGRYEQFF.

This chain connects TRBV5-1 to TRBJ2-3, with a possible D match to TRBD2 (7 bases). The CDR3 is made up of 16 amino acids. The V gene's germline CDR1 is SGHRS and CDR2 YFSETQ. V was clipped by 2 bases and J by 4 bases, with 17 bases between them. CDR3 region: CASSFAGAFGADTQYF. CDR3 nucleotide sequence: TGCGCCAGCAGCTTTGCGGGGGCCTTCGGGGCAGATACGCAGTATTTT.

CDR3 residues: CASSLDPQGRHNEQFF. The CDR3, as DNA: TGCGCCAGCAGCTTGGACCCCCAGGGGAGACACAATGAGCAGTTCTTC. The rearrangement uses TRBV5-1 and TRBJ2-1; the D gene is possibly TRBD1 (6 bases). Germline V gene sequence: CDR1 SGHRS, CDR2 YFSETQ. The V gene lost 0 bases and the J gene lost 5 bases, with 15 bases spanning the gap. CDR3 length equals 16 residues.

The genes are TRBV4-3 and TRBJ1-2; 10 bases agree with TRBD1. The CDR3 is made up of 17 amino acids. Germline V CDR1 and CDR2: LGHNA, YSLEER. Trimming removed 0 bases from V and 2 bases from J; junction bases left unmatched: 6. The CDR3 sequence: CASSQDVDRGLNYGYTF. CDR3 nucleotide sequence: TGCGCCAGCAGCCAAGATGTGGACAGGGGGTTAAACTATGGCTACACCTTC.

The V and J genes are TRBV28 and TRBJ1-5; a weak D match, TRBD1 (5 bases). V shed 3 bases and J shed 5 bases, with 8 bases lying between them. This CDR3 contains 13 residues. The V gene's germline CDR1 is MDHEN and CDR2 SYDVKM. The CDR3 region has the DNA TGTGCCAGCAGTTTGGCAGGGTATCAGCCCCAGCATTTT. Its protein is CASSLAGYQPQHF.

This chain links TRBV10-3 with TRBJ2-7; 10 bases match TRBD1. Germline V gene sequence: CDR1 ENHRY, CDR2 SYGVKD. J lost 5 bases, V lost 10 bases, and 11 bases had no gene match. CDR3 length: 14 amino acids. The CDR3 is CATQPGQGFHEQYF. DNA for the CDR3: TGTGCCACGCAACCGGGACAGGGGTTCCACGAGCAGTACTTC.

The rearrangement joins TRBV30 to TRBJ1-5; D not resolved. V was trimmed by 0 bases and J by 0 bases, leaving 9 bases between them. This CDR3 has 15 amino acids. The germline CDR1 and CDR2 sequences are GTSNPN and SVGIG (reference sequence). CDR3 DNA: TGTGCCTGGAGTGTTGGCGGTCTTAGCAATCAGCCCCAGCATTTT. Its translation is CAWSVGGLSNQPQHF.

V gene TRBV9 combines with J gene TRBJ2-5; tentative D call: TRBD1 (5 bases). This CDR3 comprises 13 residues. In germline, CDR1 is SGDLS, CDR2 YYNGEE. V was clipped by 5 bases and J by 2 bases, with 10 bases between them. CDR3 in DNA: TGTGCCAGCAGTGGGGCAGGGCAAGAGACCCAGTACTTC. The encoded protein is CASSGAGQETQYF.

This chain joins TRBV5-4 and TRBJ2-3, with TRBD2 matching 13 bases. Trimming cost V 4 bases and J 1 base; bases outside gene matches: 3. Germline CDR1 and CDR2: SGHNT and YYREEE (reference sequence). This CDR3 has 16 residues. This chain's CDR3 is CASSVTSGGGTDTQYF. The CDR3 DNA sequence: TGTGCCAGCAGCGTAACTAGCGGGGGGGGCACAGATACGCAGTATTTT. Variable domain in full (rest from reference TRBV5-4 and TRBJ2-3): ETGVTQSPTHLIKTRGQQVTLRCSSQSGHNTVSWYQQALGQGPQFIFQYYREEENGRGNFPPRFSGLQFPNYSSELNVNALELDDSALYLCASSVTSGGGTDTQYFGPGTRLTVL.

The V call is TRBV5-1, the J call TRBJ1-1; TRBD1 matches at 7 bases. The V segment lost 0 bases and the J segment 3 bases; nucleotides outside the gene matches: 2. CDR1 SGHRS and CDR2 YFSETQ come from the germline V gene. The CDR3 loop spans 14 amino acids. The CDR3 spells CASSLAQGYTEAFF. CDR3 in DNA: TGCGCCAGCAGCTTGGCACAGGGGTACACTGAAGCTTTCTTT. Based on the CDR3 plus reference TRBV5-1 and TRBJ1-1, the full variable domain is KAGVTQTPRYLIKTRGQQVTLSCSPISGHRSVSWYQQTPGQGLQFLFEYFSETQRNKGNFPGRFSGRQFSNSRSEMNVSTLELGDSALYLCASSLAQGYTEAFFGQGTRLTVV.

The V call is TRBV6-6, the J call TRBJ2-2; 10 bases agree with TRBD2. CDR3 length equals 16 residues. V was clipped by 4 bases and J by 1 base; unmatched bases: 3. Germline V gives CDR1 MNHNY, CDR2 SVGAGI (reference sequence). CDR3 nucleotide sequence: TGTGCCAGCAGTTGGCTAGCGGGGGTGAACACCGGGGAGCTGTTTTTT. This encodes CASSWLAGVNTGELFF.

This sequence joins TRBV6-5 and TRBJ2-2; possibly TRBD1 for D (5 bases). This CDR3 comprises 16 residues. V lost 1 base, J lost 0 bases, and 9 bases lay in between. Germline V gives CDR1 MNHEY, CDR2 SVGAGI. The CDR3, as DNA: TGTGCCAGCAGTTACTGGGGCAGCGCGAACACCGGGGAGCTGTTTTTT. Its protein is CASSYWGSANTGELFF.

The rearrangement joins TRBV4-3 to TRBJ2-3; 9 nucleotides agree with TRBD2. Germline V gives CDR1 LGHNA, CDR2 YSLEER. With 4 bases clipped from V and 4 bases from J, the junction kept 3 bases outside the gene matches. This CDR3 comprises 14 residues. CDR3 sequence (DNA): TGCGCCAGCAGCCTAGCGGGAGATGCAGATACGCAGTATTTT. This gives the protein CASSLAGDADTQYF.

The V gene is TRBV5-1, the J gene TRBJ1-2, with 8 positions matching TRBD1. The V gene end was trimmed by 4 bases and the J gene end by 7 bases; junction bases not matched to a gene: 12. Germline CDR1 SGHRS, CDR2 YFSETQ. This CDR3 contains 15 residues. The CDR3 DNA reads as TGCGCCAGCAGCCCCGGGACAGGCTCTAGGGGTGGCTACACCTTC. This codes for CASSPGTGSRGGYTF.

V usage is TRBV9 and J usage is TRBJ1-6, with a weak D call TRBD1 (5 bases). This CDR3 contains 14 residues. Per the germline V gene, CDR1 is SGDLS and CDR2 is YYNGEE. V was cut by 0 bases and J by 6 bases, with 7 bases left in between. The CDR3 DNA is TGTGCCAGCAGCGTAGGGGGCGCTAATTCACCCCTCCACTTT. This gives the protein CASSVGGANSPLHF.

V usage is TRBV19 and J usage is TRBJ1-3; no clear D gene. CDR3 length: 12 amino acids. The germline gives CDR1 LNHDA, CDR2 SQIVND (reference sequence). The V end was cut by 0 bases, the J end by 4 bases, with 1 base between. CDR3 region: CASSIEGNTIYF. The CDR3, as DNA: TGTGCCAGTAGTATAGAAGGAAACACCATATATTTT.

V gene TRBV5-6 combines with J gene TRBJ1-2, with D hard to call. The germline V gene encodes CDR1 SGHDT and CDR2 YYEEEE. Trimming took 0 bases from V and 9 from J, leaving 9 bases between them. CDR3 size: 12 residues. CDR3 sequence (DNA): TGTGCCAGCAGCTTGGCCGGACCTCGCTACACCTTC. Protein: CASSLAGPRYTF.

The count of this clone is one. The chain has TRBV12-5 and TRBJ1-5; D might be TRBD1 (5 bases). This CDR3 contains 13 residues. CDR1 LGHNT and CDR2 FRNRAP come from the germline V gene. The V and J ends lost 3 bases and 2 bases respectively, with 5 bases between them. CDR3 nucleotide sequence: TGTGCTAGTGGTTTACAGGGCAATCAGCCCCAGCATTTT. Translating it yields CASGLQGNQPQHF.

The J gene is TRBJ2-5, the V gene TRBV27; 13 nucleotides align to TRBD2. The J segment lost 4 bases and the V segment lost 1 base, leaving 3 bases of the junction unmatched. The CDR3 is 16 amino acids. The V gene's germline CDR1 is MNHEY and CDR2 SMNVEV (reference sequence). The DNA for the CDR3 is TGTGCCAGCAGTTTATTACTAGCGGGGGGGCCAGAGACCCAGTACTTC. Its translation is CASSLLLAGGPETQYF.

The V gene is TRBV15, the J gene TRBJ1-6; the match to TRBD1 covers 7 bases. CDR1 is LNHNV, CDR2 YYDKDF, per germline (reference sequence). V was pared by 3 bases and J by 8 bases, with 4 bases of the junction left unmatched. The CDR3 runs to 14 residues. The DNA of the CDR3 is TGTGCCACCAGCAGGCGGCAGGGGGATTCACCCCTCCACTTT. Protein sequence: CATSRRQGDSPLHF. The full variable domain, with the rest looked up from reference TRBV15 and TRBJ1-6, is DAMVIQNPRYQVTQFGKPVTLSCSQTLNHNVMYWYQQKSSQAPKLLFHYYDKDFNNEADTPDNFQSRRPNTSFCFLDIRSPGLGDTAMYLCATSRRQGDSPLHFGNGTRLTVT.